This entry describes one T cell receptor beta chain. The antigen remains unidentified. The data originate from a study of OX40 agonist ivuxolimab in advanced cancers. TCRdb's table, derived via immunoSEQ multiplex PCR, lists solely in-frame clones and lacks some. The data contain roughly 90,000 clones, approximately 90% of them seen just once; the ten biggest clones take up 1.4% to 1.5%. The study's findings and limits: At 0.1 to 3.0 mg/kg and by week 6, CD4+ and CD8+ T cells in the blood had expanded clonally. Near-lowest levels of clonal expansion characterized partial responders at 0.1-3.0 mg/kg. CD8+ T cells (on average) carried more expanded clones than CD4+ T cells.

The sample here was CD4+ or CD8+ T cells sorted from blood, taken in a trial of the OX40 agonist ivuxolimab. This clonotype originated in an adult with an advanced solid tumor such as melanoma, head and neck, liver or kidney cancer.

CDR3 in amino acids: CASSYSSRGHQPQHF. DNA of the CDR3: TGTGCCAGCAGTTACTCGTCCAGGGGGCATCAGCCCCAGCATTTT. The J gene is TRBJ1-5, the V gene TRBV6-5; 8 bases line up with TRBD1. CDR1 MNHEY and CDR2 SVGAGI come from the germline V gene. Losses at the gene ends were 0 bases for V and 5 bases for J; bases not matched to a gene: 3. The CDR3 is 15 amino acids.